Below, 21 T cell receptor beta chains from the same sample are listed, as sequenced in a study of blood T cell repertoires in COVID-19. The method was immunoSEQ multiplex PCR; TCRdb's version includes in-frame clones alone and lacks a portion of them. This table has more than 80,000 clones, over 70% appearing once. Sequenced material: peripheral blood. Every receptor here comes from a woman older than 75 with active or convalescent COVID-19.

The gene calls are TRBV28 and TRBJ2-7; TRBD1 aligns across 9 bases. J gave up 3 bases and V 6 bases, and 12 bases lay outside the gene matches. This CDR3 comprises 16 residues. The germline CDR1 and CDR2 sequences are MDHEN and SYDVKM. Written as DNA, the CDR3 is TGTGCCAGCAGAGGAATACCCCCGGGACAGGGCTACGAGCAGTACTTC. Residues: CASRGIPPGQGYEQYF.

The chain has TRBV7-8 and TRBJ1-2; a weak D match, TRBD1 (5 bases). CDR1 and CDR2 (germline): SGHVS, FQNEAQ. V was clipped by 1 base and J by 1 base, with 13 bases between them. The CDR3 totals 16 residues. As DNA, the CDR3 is TGTGCCAGCAGCTTAGTTGGGGGGGATCGTAACTATGGCTACACCTTC. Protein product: CASSLVGGDRNYGYTF. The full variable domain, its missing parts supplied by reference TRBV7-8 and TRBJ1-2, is GAGVSQSPRYKVAKRGQDVALRCDPISGHVSLFWYQQALGQGPEFLTYFQNEAQLDKSGLPSDRFFAERPEGSVSTLKIQRTQQEDSAVYLCASSLVGGDRNYGYTFGSGTRLTVV.

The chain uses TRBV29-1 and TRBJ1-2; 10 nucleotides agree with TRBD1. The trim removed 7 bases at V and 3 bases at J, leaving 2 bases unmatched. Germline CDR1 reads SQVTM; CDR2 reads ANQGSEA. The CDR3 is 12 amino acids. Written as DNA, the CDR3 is TGCAGCGCCGGGACAGGGGACTATGGCTACACCTTC. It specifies CSAGTGDYGYTF.

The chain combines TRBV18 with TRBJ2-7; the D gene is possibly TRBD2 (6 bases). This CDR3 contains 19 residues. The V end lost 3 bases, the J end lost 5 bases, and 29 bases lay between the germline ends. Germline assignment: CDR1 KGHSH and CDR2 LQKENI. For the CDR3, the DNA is TGTGCCAGCTCACCGGAAGGTGGAGTCGCGGAGGGGTTGGGGAACGAGCAGTACTTC. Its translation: CASSPEGGVAEGLGNEQYF.

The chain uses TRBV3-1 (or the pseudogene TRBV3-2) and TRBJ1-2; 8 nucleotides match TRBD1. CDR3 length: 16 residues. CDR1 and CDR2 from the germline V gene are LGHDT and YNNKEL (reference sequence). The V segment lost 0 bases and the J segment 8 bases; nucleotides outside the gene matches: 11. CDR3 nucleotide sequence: TGTGCCAGCAGCCAAGATCTTCGGACAGGGAGTGTCGGCTACACCTTC. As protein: CASSQDLRTGSVGYTF.

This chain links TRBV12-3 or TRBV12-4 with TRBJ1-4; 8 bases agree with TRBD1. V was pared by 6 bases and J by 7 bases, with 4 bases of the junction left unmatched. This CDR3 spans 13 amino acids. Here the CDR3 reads CASRRQGSEKLFF. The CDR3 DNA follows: TGTGCCAGCAGAAGACAGGGGAGTGAAAAACTGTTTTTT.

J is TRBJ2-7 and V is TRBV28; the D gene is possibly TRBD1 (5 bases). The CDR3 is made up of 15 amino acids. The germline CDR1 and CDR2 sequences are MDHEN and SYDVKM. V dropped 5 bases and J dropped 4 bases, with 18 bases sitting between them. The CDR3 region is CASSPAAPTAYEQYF. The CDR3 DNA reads TGTGCCAGCAGTCCGGCGGCCCCGACAGCTTACGAGCAGTACTTC.

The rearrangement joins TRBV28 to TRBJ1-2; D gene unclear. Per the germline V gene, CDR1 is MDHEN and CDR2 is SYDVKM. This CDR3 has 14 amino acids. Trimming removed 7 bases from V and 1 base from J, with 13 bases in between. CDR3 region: CASIPGQINYGYTF. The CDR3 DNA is TGTGCCAGCATACCGGGTCAAATTAACTATGGCTACACCTTC.

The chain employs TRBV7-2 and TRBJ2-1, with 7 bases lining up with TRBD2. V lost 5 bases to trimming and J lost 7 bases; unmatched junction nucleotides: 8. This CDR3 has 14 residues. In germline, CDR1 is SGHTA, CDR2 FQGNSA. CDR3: CASSPNGRRNEQFF. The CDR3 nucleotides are TGTGCCAGCAGCCCAAACGGGAGGCGAAATGAGCAGTTCTTC.

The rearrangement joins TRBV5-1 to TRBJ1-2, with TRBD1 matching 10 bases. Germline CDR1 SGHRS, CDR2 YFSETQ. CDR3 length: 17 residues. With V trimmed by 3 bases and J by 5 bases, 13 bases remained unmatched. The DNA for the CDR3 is TGCGCCAGCAGCTGGAACTCGGGGACAGGGGACGGGTATGGCTACACCTTC. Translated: CASSWNSGTGDGYGYTF.

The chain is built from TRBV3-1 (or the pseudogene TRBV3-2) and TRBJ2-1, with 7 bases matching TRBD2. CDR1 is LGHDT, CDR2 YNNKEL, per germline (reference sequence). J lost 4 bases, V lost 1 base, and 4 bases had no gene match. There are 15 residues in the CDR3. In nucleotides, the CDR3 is TGTGCCAGCAGCCAAGGAGGCGGGAGTTACAATGAGCAGTTCTTC. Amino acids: CASSQGGGSYNEQFF.

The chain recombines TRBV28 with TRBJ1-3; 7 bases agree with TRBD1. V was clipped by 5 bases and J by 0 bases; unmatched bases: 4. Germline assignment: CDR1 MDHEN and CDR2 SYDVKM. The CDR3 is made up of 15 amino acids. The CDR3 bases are TGTGCCAGCAGTGGCCGGGACAGCTCTGGAAACACCATATATTTT. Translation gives CASSGRDSSGNTIYF.

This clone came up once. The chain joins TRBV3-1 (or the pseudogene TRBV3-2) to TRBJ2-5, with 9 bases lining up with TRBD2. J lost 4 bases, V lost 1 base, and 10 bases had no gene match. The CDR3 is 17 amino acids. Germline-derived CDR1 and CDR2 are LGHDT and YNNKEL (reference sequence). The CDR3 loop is CASSQGRLAGNRETQYF. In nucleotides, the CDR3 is TGTGCCAGCAGCCAAGGCAGGCTAGCGGGGAATCGAGAGACCCAGTACTTC.

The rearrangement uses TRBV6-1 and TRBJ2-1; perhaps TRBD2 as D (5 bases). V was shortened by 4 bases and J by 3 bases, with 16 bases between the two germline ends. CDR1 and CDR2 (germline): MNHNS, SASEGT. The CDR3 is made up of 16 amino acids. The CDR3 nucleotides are TGTGCCAGCAGTGTGAGCGGAGGTTCCCTCTACAATGAGCAGTTCTTC. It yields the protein CASSVSGGSLYNEQFF.

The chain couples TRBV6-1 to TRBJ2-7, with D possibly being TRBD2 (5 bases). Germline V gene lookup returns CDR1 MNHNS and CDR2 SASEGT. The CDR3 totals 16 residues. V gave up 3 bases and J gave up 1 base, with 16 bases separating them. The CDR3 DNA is TGTGCCAGCAGTGACCAGAGCGGAACCGTTTCCTACGAGCAGTACTTC. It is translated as CASSDQSGTVSYEQYF.

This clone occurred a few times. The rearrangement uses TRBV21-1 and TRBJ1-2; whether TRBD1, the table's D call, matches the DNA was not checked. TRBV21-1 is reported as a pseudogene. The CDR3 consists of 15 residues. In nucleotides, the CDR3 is TGTGCCAGCAGCGGACGACAGTCATCTAACTATGGCTACACCTTC. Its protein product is CASSGRQSSNYGYTF.

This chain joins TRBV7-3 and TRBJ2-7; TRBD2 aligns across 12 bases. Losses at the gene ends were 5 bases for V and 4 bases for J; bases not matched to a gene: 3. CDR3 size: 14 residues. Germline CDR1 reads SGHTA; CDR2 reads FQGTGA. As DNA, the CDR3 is TGTGCCAGCAGCCCTAGCGGGAGGGAATACGAGCAGTACTTC. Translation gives CASSPSGREYEQYF.

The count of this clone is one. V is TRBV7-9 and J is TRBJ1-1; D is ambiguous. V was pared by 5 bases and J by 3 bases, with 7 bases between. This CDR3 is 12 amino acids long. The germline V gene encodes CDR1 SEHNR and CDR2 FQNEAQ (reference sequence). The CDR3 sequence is CASSQVDTEAFF. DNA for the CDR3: TGTGCCAGCAGCCAGGTAGACACTGAAGCTTTCTTT.

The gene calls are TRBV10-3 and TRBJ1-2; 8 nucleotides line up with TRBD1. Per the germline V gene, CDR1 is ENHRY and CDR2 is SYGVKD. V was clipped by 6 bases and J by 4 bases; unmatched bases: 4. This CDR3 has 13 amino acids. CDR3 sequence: CAISDDRGYGYTF. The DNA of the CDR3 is TGTGCCATCAGCGACGACAGGGGCTATGGCTACACCTTC.

The CDR3, as DNA: TGTGCCAGCAGCTTACCGGGACTAGCCTACGAGCAGTACTTC. It specifies CASSLPGLAYEQYF. The V and J genes are TRBV7-2 and TRBJ2-7, with 8 bases aligning to TRBD2. J gave up 2 bases and V 2 bases, and 2 bases lay outside the gene matches. Per the germline V gene, CDR1 is SGHTA and CDR2 is FQGNSA. This CDR3 comprises 14 residues.

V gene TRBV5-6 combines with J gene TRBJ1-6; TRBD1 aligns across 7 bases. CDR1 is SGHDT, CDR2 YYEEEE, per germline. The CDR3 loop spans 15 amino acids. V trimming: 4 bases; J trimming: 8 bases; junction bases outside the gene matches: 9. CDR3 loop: CASSRQVGGYSPLHF. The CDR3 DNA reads TGTGCCAGCAGCCGACAGGTAGGGGGCTATTCACCCCTCCACTTT.